The entry below describes one T cell receptor (beta chain). The V segment lost 5 bases and the J segment 6 bases; nucleotides outside the gene matches: 7. The germline V gene has CDR1 MDHEN and CDR2 SYDVKM. The CDR3 is 13 residues long. The record originates from a study of cytotoxic CD8 clonotypes in ibrutinib-treated CLL. TCRdb's copy holds only in-frame clones and misses some; the assay was immunoSEQ multiplex PCR. The sample lists 7,300 or so clones; roughly 84% were seen once. V usage is TRBV28 and J usage is TRBJ2-7; 7 bases map to TRBD2. The sample here was PBMCs, taken before ibrutinib treatment. The clonotype originates from a human donor with chronic lymphocytic leukemia. DNA of the CDR3: TGTGCCAGCAGTAGCGGGACTTTTTTCGAGCAGTACTTC. The encoded protein is CASSSGTFFEQYF. The full variable domain, with the rest looked up from reference TRBV28 and TRBJ2-7, is DVKVTQSSRYLVKRTGEKVFLECVQDMDHENMFWYRQDPGLGLRLIYFSYDVKMKEKGDIPEGYSVSREKKERFSLILESASTNQTSMYLCASSSGTFFEQYFGPGTRLTVT.